The rows below give T cell receptor beta chains drawn from one sample of a study of STAT3 mutations in large granular lymphocyte leukemia. Sequencing was performed with immunoSEQ multiplex PCR; in TCRdb, only in-frame clones are kept and a portion is missing. The top ten clones hold roughly 90% of a sample with 12,000 or so clones, roughly 85% of them seen once. What was sequenced was peripheral blood mononuclear cells. The receptor set was obtained from an elderly man with T-cell large granular lymphocyte leukemia. Some clones in this sample may be carry-over from other donors' samples. Both conserved end residues are part of each CDR3. The order of the fields is clone size, J gene, D gene, V gene, CDR3 protein, CDR3 DNA. D genes are given only for firm matches. The size of a clone is reported for some rows only, either as once, few or many, or as a class for expanded clones.

size: NA
J: TRBJ2-2
D: TRBD2
V: TRBV4-2
CDR3: CASSQGRLARELFF
DNA: TGTGCCAGCAGCCAGGGCCGACTAGCCCGGGAGCTGTTTTTT

size: NA
J: TRBJ2-3
D: TRBD2
V: TRBV5-1
CDR3: CASSSGLAGGVSGTDTQYF
DNA: TGCGCCAGCAGCTCGGGACTAGCGGGGGGGGTTTCTGGCACAGATACGCAGTATTTT

size: NA
J: TRBJ2-4
D: NA
V: TRBV5-1
CDR3: CASSLPGGQNIQYF
DNA: TGCGCCAGCAGCCTTCCTGGGGGTCAAAACATTCAGTACTTC

size: NA
J: TRBJ1-2
D: NA
V: TRBV6-5
CDR3: CASSSPSVLGGYTF
DNA: TGTGCCAGCAGTTCCCCCTCAGTCCTTGGGGGCTACACCTTC

size: NA
J: TRBJ2-5
D: TRBD2
V: TRBV7-6
CDR3: CASSPTAGGFETQYF
DNA: TGTGCCAGCAGCCCCACAGCGGGGGGCTTTGAGACCCAGTACTTC

size: NA
J: TRBJ1-1
D: TRBD1
V: TRBV30
CDR3: CAQGQGQGTEAFF
DNA: TGTGCCCAAGGACAGGGCCAGGGGACTGAAGCTTTCTTT

size: NA
J: TRBJ1-5
D: NA
V: TRBV6-4
CDR3: CASSDSIGQPQHF
DNA: TGTGCCAGCAGTGACTCGATAGGGCAGCCCCAGCATTTT

size: NA
J: TRBJ2-7
D: NA
V: TRBV6-4
CDR3: CASRALGGYF
DNA: TGTGCCAGCAGGGCTCTGGGGGGGTACTTC

size: NA
J: TRBJ1-4
D: NA
V: TRBV9
CDR3: CASSTSHFGGEKLFF
DNA: TGTGCCAGCAGCACCAGCCACTTTGGCGGCGAAAAACTGTTTTTT

size: NA
J: TRBJ1-4
D: NA
V: TRBV4-1
CDR3: CASSQETVLNEKLFF
DNA: TGCGCCAGCAGCCAAGAGACAGTCCTAAATGAAAAACTGTTTTTT

size: NA
J: TRBJ2-7
D: NA
V: TRBV15
CDR3: CATSRDHPSYEQYF
DNA: TGTGCCACCAGCAGAGATCATCCCAGCTACGAGCAGTACTTC

size: NA
J: TRBJ2-5
D: NA
V: TRBV30
CDR3: CAWKWGAETQYF
DNA: TGTGCCTGGAAGTGGGGGGCGGAGACCCAGTACTTC

size: NA
J: TRBJ2-3
D: TRBD2
V: TRBV30
CDR3: CAWSVRGGFTDTQYF
DNA: TGTGCCTGGAGTGTACGGGGGGGGTTCACAGATACGCAGTATTTT

size: NA
J: TRBJ1-5
D: NA
V: TRBV6-5
CDR3: CASSYSVGGEQPQHF
DNA: TGTGCCAGCAGTTACTCAGTTGGGGGTGAACAGCCCCAGCATTTT

size: few
J: TRBJ2-5
D: NA
V: TRBV20-1
CDR3: CSARAQETQYF
DNA: TGCAGTGCTAGAGCCCAAGAGACCCAGTACTTC

size: NA
J: TRBJ2-5
D: NA
V: TRBV7-9
CDR3: CASALGQETQYF
DNA: TGTGCCAGCGCCCTTGGGCAAGAGACCCAGTACTTC

size: few
J: TRBJ1-2
D: NA
V: TRBV5-8
CDR3: CASILGTGIVAYGYTF
DNA: TGTGCCAGCATCTTAGGTACAGGGATCGTCGCCTATGGCTACACCTTC

size: NA
J: TRBJ1-1
D: NA
V: TRBV5-1
CDR3: CASSGRAGTEAFF
DNA: TGCGCCAGCAGCGGCAGGGCGGGCACTGAAGCTTTCTTT

size: NA
J: TRBJ2-7
D: TRBD1
V: TRBV4-3
CDR3: CASSQGTGTLNEQYF
DNA: TGCGCCAGCAGCCAAGGGACAGGGACGCTAAACGAGCAGTACTTC

size: NA
J: TRBJ2-3
D: TRBD1
V: TRBV7-8
CDR3: CASSLDGTGVDTQYF
DNA: TGTGCCAGCAGCTTAGATGGGACAGGGGTAGATACGCAGTATTTT

size: NA
J: TRBJ2-5
D: NA
V: TRBV5-1
CDR3: CASRTRGQGRQETQYF
DNA: TGCGCCAGCCGTACCAGAGGGCAGGGTCGCCAAGAGACCCAGTACTTC

size: NA
J: TRBJ1-2
D: TRBD1
V: TRBV29-1
CDR3: CSSKEGAGGIYGYTF
DNA: TGCAGTTCAAAAGAGGGAGCAGGGGGAATCTATGGCTACACCTTC

size: NA
J: TRBJ2-5
D: NA
V: TRBV7-9
CDR3: CASSPTSTETQYF
DNA: TGTGCCAGCAGCCCGACTTCCACTGAGACCCAGTACTTC

size: NA
J: TRBJ1-5
D: NA
V: TRBV19
CDR3: CASSISNQPQHF
DNA: TGTGCCAGTAGTATTAGCAATCAGCCCCAGCATTTT

size: NA
J: TRBJ2-3
D: NA
V: TRBV6-5
CDR3: CASSFEGGTDTQYF
DNA: TGTGCCAGCAGTTTTGAAGGGGGCACAGATACGCAGTATTTT

size: NA
J: TRBJ1-1
D: NA
V: TRBV19
CDR3: CASRAGPMNTEAFF
DNA: TGTGCCAGTAGAGCGGGACCAATGAACACTGAAGCTTTCTTT

size: NA
J: TRBJ2-1
D: TRBD1
V: TRBV30
CDR3: CAWSMGQGGSYNEQFF
DNA: TGTGCCTGGAGTATGGGACAGGGGGGCTCCTACAATGAGCAGTTCTTC

size: few
J: TRBJ2-5
D: NA
V: TRBV5-4
CDR3: CASSFVDQETQYF
DNA: TGTGCCAGCAGCTTTGTCGACCAAGAGACCCAGTACTTC

size: NA
J: TRBJ1-2
D: NA
V: TRBV27
CDR3: CASSVGQRYGYTF
DNA: TGTGCCAGCAGTGTCGGACAGAGATATGGCTACACCTTC